Presented here are 30 T cell receptor beta chains from one specimen sequenced in a study of T cells in Graves' hyperthyroidism and ophthalmopathy. Using RNA transcripts as the source, TCR beta CDR3 regions were amplified. The primer set for the first-round RT-PCR of the TCR CDR3 was HTBI. TCRdb reprocessed the multiplex PCR reads via MiXCR and lists one record per CDR3 protein. The data hold some 510,000 distinct CDR3 sequences, with about 45% observed a single time. Sequencing was carried out using peripheral blood or thyroid tissue (not recorded which). Source of these receptors: a woman aged 18-29 years with Graves' hyperthyroidism.

The chain links TRBV2 to TRBJ2-5; 8 bases match TRBD1. V lost 7 bases to trimming and J lost 3 bases; unmatched junction nucleotides: 7. The CDR3 has 14 amino acids. Germline CDR1 reads SNHLY; CDR2 reads FYNNEI. Written as DNA, the CDR3 is TGTGCCAGCATTTCCGGGACAGGTGAAGAGACCCAGTACTTC. Its protein product is CASISGTGEETQYF.

The chain couples TRBV7-9 to TRBJ1-1, with 8 bases fitting TRBD1. The V gene's germline CDR1 is SEHNR and CDR2 FQNEAQ (reference sequence). The trim removed 5 bases at V and 13 bases at J, leaving 15 bases unmatched. The CDR3 has 14 amino acids. DNA for the CDR3: TGTGCCAGCAGCCCCCGCCGGGGACAGGCTGGCGTTTTCTTT. It is translated as CASSPRRGQAGVFF.

The chain carries TRBV7-3 and TRBJ2-5; D not resolved. V lost 6 bases and J lost 14, with 22 bases in between. CDR3 length: 13 residues. The germline V gene has CDR1 SGHTA and CDR2 FQGTGA. The CDR3 here is CASSFLAQPPPYF. The CDR3 bases are TGTGCCAGCAGTTTCCTGGCGCAGCCCCCCCCCTACTTC.

This clonotype was recorded at least ten times. The CDR3 DNA reads TGTGCCAGCAGCTCTAATGTAGACACTGAAGCTTTCTTT. Protein product: CASSSNVDTEAFF. The gene calls are TRBV7-6 and TRBJ1-1; D is ambiguous. The V end lost 4 bases, the J end lost 3 bases, and 9 bases lay between the germline ends. This CDR3 comprises 13 residues. CDR1 and CDR2 (germline): SGHVS, FNYEAQ.

The chain carries TRBV19 and TRBJ2-7; TRBD2 aligns across 9 bases. Germline CDR1 LNHDA, CDR2 SQIVND (reference sequence). The CDR3 contains 15 residues. Losses at the gene ends were 9 bases for V and 3 bases for J; bases not matched to a gene: 12. The DNA of the CDR3 is TGTGCCAGCAGTTTGAGCGGGAGGACGTACTACGAGCAGTACTTC. It specifies CASSLSGRTYYEQYF.

The CDR3: CASSLRGNSPLHF. CDR3 coding DNA: TGTGCCAGCAGCTTACGAGGAAATTCACCCCTCCACTTT. V gene TRBV7-6 combines with J gene TRBJ1-6, with no clear D. The CDR3 is 13 amino acids. In germline, CDR1 is SGHVS, CDR2 FNYEAQ. The V gene lost 2 bases and the J gene lost 7 bases, with 6 bases spanning the gap.

The chain uses TRBV7-9 and TRBJ2-7; D might be TRBD2 (5 bases). CDR1 and CDR2 (germline): SEHNR, FQNEAQ (reference sequence). The CDR3 has 14 amino acids. V was cut by 5 bases and J by 3 bases, with 14 bases left in between. CDR3 residues: CASSPRGLFYEQYF. The DNA for the CDR3 is TGTGCCAGCAGCCCTAGAGGACTTTTCTACGAGCAGTACTTC. The complete variable domain, with remaining parts taken from reference TRBV7-9 and TRBJ2-7, reads DTGVSQNPRHKITKRGQNVTFRCDPISEHNRLYWYRQTLGQGPEFLTYFQNEAQLEKSRLLSDRFSAERPKGSFSTLEIQRTEQGDSAMYLCASSPRGLFYEQYFGPGTRLTVT.

This clonotype appeared a few times. The chain joins TRBV20-1 to TRBJ1-4; 8 bases map to TRBD1. The CDR3 extends over 13 amino acids. After removal of 6 bases from V and 8 bases from J, the junction contained 8 bases not matched to a gene. Germline CDR1 reads DFQATT; CDR2 reads SNEGSKA (reference sequence). For the CDR3, the DNA is TGCAGTGCCACGGACAGGGTTAGGGAAAAACTGTTTTTT. Translated: CSATDRVREKLFF.

The V call is TRBV7-6, the J call TRBJ1-2; maybe TRBD1 (5 bases). Trimming removed 5 bases from V and 1 base from J, with 14 bases in between. In germline, CDR1 is SGHVS, CDR2 FNYEAQ. The CDR3 loop spans 15 amino acids. The CDR3 DNA sequence: TGTGCCAGCAGCCCCCGGGGAGGGGATAACTATGGCTACACCTTC. It codes for CASSPRGGDNYGYTF.

The chain is built from TRBV5-1 and TRBJ1-1; D gene uncertain. The CDR3 contains 15 residues. Germline CDR1 reads SGHRS; CDR2 reads YFSETQ. Trimming took off 1 base at V and 1 base at J, with 11 bases between the two ends. The CDR3 region is CASSLSGAGNTEAFF. The CDR3 nucleotides are TGCGCCAGCAGCTTGTCTGGCGCCGGGAACACTGAAGCTTTCTTT.

The chain is built from TRBV11-2 and TRBJ2-7; 7 nucleotides line up with TRBD1. The germline V gene has CDR1 SGHAT and CDR2 FQNNGV. V was clipped by 5 bases and J by 2 bases; unmatched bases: 6. The CDR3 is 14 amino acids. The CDR3 spells CASSPGTVTYEQYF. CDR3 nucleotides: TGTGCCAGCAGCCCTGGGACAGTTACCTACGAGCAGTACTTC.

About this clonotype itself: Relative to the germline gene, one junction end is altered; a read error may explain this. V gene TRBV12-3 or TRBV12-4 combines with J gene TRBJ2-7; TRBD2 matches at 7 bases. The J call may be in error: the DNA end matches TRBJ2-1 better. The CDR3 contains 14 residues. CDR3 sequence reads: CASSVGEGYNEQFF. CDR3 nucleotides: TGCGCCAGCAGTGTCGGGGAGGGTTACAATGAGCAGTTCTTC.

The chain couples TRBV7-8 to TRBJ1-6; D call uncertain. The germline V gene has CDR1 SGHVS and CDR2 FQNEAQ. The ends were cut back, 5 bases at V and 4 bases at J, with 9 bases in the middle. The CDR3 length is 14 residues. CDR3 bases: TGTGCCAGCAGCCGAGGACGGTATAATTCACCCCTCCACTTT. Protein product: CASSRGRYNSPLHF.

V usage is TRBV7-2 and J usage is TRBJ1-2, with a weak D call TRBD1 (5 bases). The ends were cut back, 1 base at V and 14 bases at J, with 11 bases in the middle. Germline V gene data show CDR1 as SGHTA and CDR2 as FQGNSA. The CDR3 contains 11 residues. This CDR3 is CASSLDGGETF. The CDR3 DNA is TGTGCCAGCAGCTTAGATGGGGGTGAGACCTTC.

The rearrangement joins TRBV2 to TRBJ2-7; D is possibly TRBD2 (5 bases). In germline, CDR1 is SNHLY, CDR2 FYNNEI. CDR3 length: 14 amino acids. The germline V and J ends were trimmed by 6 bases and 11 bases, with 23 bases remaining between them. This CDR3 reads CASRERGIAKNKYF. Here the CDR3 DNA reads TGTGCCAGCAGGGAAAGAGGGATTGCTAAGAATAAGTACTTC.

The J gene is TRBJ2-2, the V gene TRBV10-3, with TRBD2 matching 13 bases. Germline lookup yields CDR1 ENHRY and CDR2 SYGVKD. CDR3 length: 16 amino acids. V shed 7 bases, J shed 7 bases, and the junction held 9 bases outside the gene matches. CDR3 protein: CAIKPGTSGTGGELFF. In nucleotides, the CDR3 is TGTGCCATCAAACCCGGGACTAGCGGGACCGGCGGGGAGCTGTTTTTT.

The chain combines TRBV6-1 with TRBJ2-5, with 8 bases that match TRBD1. V dropped 5 bases and J dropped 6; count of bases not matched to a gene: 5. This CDR3 is 13 amino acids long. Germline values: CDR1 MNHNS, CDR2 SASEGT. This CDR3 reads CASSRQGKKTQYF. The DNA of the CDR3 is TGTGCCAGCAGTCGACAGGGGAAAAAGACCCAGTACTTC.

The V gene is TRBV7-9, the J gene TRBJ1-1; 9 nucleotides align to TRBD1. V lost 5 bases and J lost 11; bases outside the gene matches: 9. From germline, CDR1 is SEHNR and CDR2 FQNEAQ (reference sequence). CDR3 length equals 13 residues. CDR3 sequence reads: CASSSGTGRWAFF. In DNA, the CDR3 is TGTGCCAGCAGCAGTGGGACAGGGAGGTGGGCTTTCTTT.

This clonotype was seen only a few times. The chain couples TRBV19 to TRBJ2-7; D could derive from TRBD1 or TRBD2 (5 bases each). Germline lookup yields CDR1 LNHDA and CDR2 SQIVND (reference sequence). CDR3 length: 13 residues. V was cut by 7 bases and J by 7 bases, with 17 bases left in between. CDR3 protein: CASTLMQGGEQYF. The CDR3 nucleotides are TGTGCCAGTACCCTAATGCAGGGCGGGGAGCAGTACTTC. Using reference TRBV19 and TRBJ2-7 for the parts outside the CDR3, the full variable domain is DGGITQSPKYLFRKEGQNVTLSCEQNLNHDAMYWYRQDPGQGLRLIYYSQIVNDFQKGDIAEGYSVSREKKESFPLTVTSAQKNPTAFYLCASTLMQGGEQYFGPGTRLTVT.

This clonotype was observed many times. The V gene is TRBV7-9, the J gene TRBJ1-1, with D hard to call. CDR1 is SEHNR and CDR2 is FQNEAQ in the germline V gene (reference sequence). The CDR3 is 10 residues long. Trimming removed 4 bases from V and 8 bases from J, with 5 bases in between. The CDR3 sequence is CASSYLEAFF. The CDR3 DNA sequence: TGTGCCAGCAGCTATTTGGAAGCTTTCTTT.

The rearrangement links TRBV7-9 to TRBJ2-5; D possibly uses TRBD1 or TRBD2 (5 bases each). The V and J ends lost 4 bases and 5 bases respectively, with 17 bases between them. The germline V gene has CDR1 SEHNR and CDR2 FQNEAQ (reference sequence). This CDR3 has 15 amino acids. The CDR3: CASSSERQGSETQYF. CDR3 DNA sequence: TGTGCCAGCAGCTCCGAGCGGCAGGGCAGCGAGACCCAGTACTTC. Using reference TRBV7-9 and TRBJ2-5 for the parts outside the CDR3, the full variable domain is DTGVSQNPRHKITKRGQNVTFRCDPISEHNRLYWYRQTLGQGPEFLTYFQNEAQLEKSRLLSDRFSAERPKGSFSTLEIQRTEQGDSAMYLCASSSERQGSETQYFGPGTRLLVL.

This clonotype has a handful of counts. The rearrangement links TRBV9 to TRBJ1-6; D possibly corresponds to TRBD1 (5 bases). The V and J ends lost 3 bases and 3 bases respectively, with 16 bases between them. The CDR3 covers 17 residues. Germline CDR1 and CDR2: SGDLS and YYNGEE. For the CDR3, the DNA is TGTGCCAGCAGCGGGGGCCACAGCGCACACTATAATTCACCCCTCCACTTT. Translated, it gives CASSGGHSAHYNSPLHF.

The rearrangement uses TRBV20-1 and TRBJ1-1; D unresolved. With 7 bases removed from V and 1 base from J, the gap between germline ends came to 7 bases. The CDR3 has 11 amino acids. Germline V CDR1 and CDR2: DFQATT, SNEGSKA (reference sequence). The CDR3 DNA is TGCAGTGTCAGGAGGAACACTGAAGCTTTCTTT. Encoded protein: CSVRRNTEAFF.

The table lists this clonotype with a count of one. In nucleotides, the CDR3 is TGTGCCATCAGTGAATCCCGGAGGGGCTCCGCAACTCTCAATCAGCCCCAGCATTTT. Protein product: CAISESRRGSATLNQPQHF. The chain uses TRBV10-3 and TRBJ1-5; a possible D gene is TRBD1 (5 bases). V was shortened by 3 bases and J by 3 bases, with 24 bases between the two germline ends. CDR3 length: 19 residues. Germline V CDR1 and CDR2: ENHRY, SYGVKD.

This clonotype showed up just a few times. V gene TRBV5-1 combines with J gene TRBJ2-5; D not certain. CDR3 size: 14 residues. Germline values: CDR1 SGHRS, CDR2 YFSETQ. Trimming removed 0 bases from V and 5 bases from J, with 11 bases in between. For the CDR3, the DNA is TGCGCCAGCAGCTTGGGTAGCAGTTATGAGACCCAGTACTTC. As protein: CASSLGSSYETQYF.

The rearrangement uses TRBV15 and TRBJ2-7; possible D gene TRBD1, 5 bases. Germline loops: CDR1 LNHNV, CDR2 YYDKDF (reference sequence). Trimming shortened V by 7 bases and J by 6 bases, and 13 bases separated the two germline ends. The CDR3 covers 12 residues. The CDR3 region is CATTSEQGEQYF. The CDR3 region has the DNA TGTGCCACCACTAGTGAGCAGGGCGAGCAGTACTTC.

Regarding this clonotype: A much larger clone sits a single nucleotide away, making a read error possible. The V call is TRBV25-1, the J call TRBJ2-5, with D tentatively TRBD2 (5 bases). Germline CDR1 and CDR2: MGHDK and SYGVNS. The CDR3 consists of 14 residues. The CDR3 sequence is CASSLRSAQEIQYF. Written as DNA, the CDR3 is TGTGCCAGCAGCTTACGTAGCGCACAAGAGATCCAGTACTTC.

V usage is TRBV11-1 and J usage is TRBJ1-1; D is uncertain. Deletions cut 11 bases from V and 1 base from J, with 5 bases between. This CDR3 has 10 amino acids. CDR1 and CDR2 (germline): SGHAT, FQDESV (reference sequence). CDR3 DNA: TGTGCCGCGGGGAACACTGAAGCTTTCTTT. Protein: CAAGNTEAFF.

Worth noting for this clonotype: One end of the junction fails to match germline, which may point to a read error. The chain is built from TRBV7-3 and TRBJ2-6, with no clear D. Per germline, CDR1 SGHTA and CDR2 FQGTGA. The CDR3 runs to 15 residues. The DNA for the CDR3 is TGTGCCAGCAGCTTAGGCCCCTCTGAGGCCAACGTCCTGACTTTC. It specifies CASSLGPSEANVLTF.

Worth noting for this clonotype: A junction end diverges from the germline sequence, so it may reflect a read error. This rearrangement joins TRBV7-9 to TRBJ1-6; 12 nucleotides agree with TRBD1. The CDR3 has 15 amino acids. Per the germline V gene, CDR1 is SEHNR and CDR2 is FQNEAQ (reference sequence). Here the CDR3 DNA reads TGCGCCAGCTCGGACGGGACAGGGGGCTATTCACCCCTCCACTTT. This sequence encodes CASSDGTGGYSPLHF.